These T cell receptor beta chains were read from a single sample in a study of a mutant IDH1 vaccine in newly diagnosed glioma. The repertoire was sequenced with immunoSEQ multiplex PCR; TCRdb's copy has only in-frame clones and lacks some. The sample carries about 60,000 clones, around 81% recorded once. These receptors have no known antigen. Material: PBMCs, obtained from a glioma patient whose treatment included an IDH1 peptide vaccine. The receptors derive from a man aged 35 to 55 with glioma. Each CDR3 is given with its conserved first and last residue. A D gene is named only where the DNA matches it firmly. The size field is filled for only some rows; it gives once, few, many or a size class.

TRBV4-1,TRBJ2-1,.,TRBD2,CASSPRGLAGPTSSYNEQFF,TGCGCCAGCAGCCCTCGAGGACTAGCGGGTCCTACGAGCTCCTACAATGAGCAGTTCTTC
TRBV7-2,TRBJ2-4,.,TRBD2,CASSLVPLAGVGVKNIQYF,TGTGCCAGCAGCTTAGTCCCACTAGCGGGAGTGGGGGTCAAAAACATTCAGTACTTC
TRBV7-2,TRBJ2-4,.,.,CASSLFSAGRAKNIQYF,TGTGCCAGCAGCTTATTCAGTGCGGGCAGAGCCAAAAACATTCAGTACTTC
TRBV7-8,TRBJ1-5,.,TRBD1,CASSPQTGVPNQPQHF,TGTGCCAGCAGCCCCCAGACAGGGGTCCCGAATCAGCCCCAGCATTTT
TRBV19,TRBJ1-5,.,.,CASSLKVRQPQHF,TGTGCCAGTTCTCTTAAGGTTCGACAGCCCCAGCATTTT
TRBV30,TRBJ2-7,.,TRBD1,CAWSQGQGDEQYF,TGTGCCTGGTCTCAGGGACAGGGGGACGAGCAGTACTTC
TRBV7-7,TRBJ2-1,.,TRBD2,CASSIGTSGSNEQFF,TGTGCTAGCAGCATAGGGACTAGCGGGAGTAATGAGCAGTTCTTC
TRBV9,TRBJ2-3,.,.,CASSVGPGGGTDTQYF,TGTGCCAGCAGCGTAGGACCGGGTGGGGGCACAGATACGCAGTATTTT
TRBV5-8,TRBJ1-2,.,.,CASSLAATSNYGYTF,TGTGCCAGCAGCTTGGCGGCCACCTCTAACTATGGCTACACCTTC
TRBV30,TRBJ1-2,.,.,CAWSVPGGYTF,TGTGCCTGGAGTGTCCCGGGTGGCTACACCTTC
TRBV19,TRBJ2-5,.,.,CASSSLGTVETQYF,TGTGCCAGTAGTTCCCTCGGGACGGTGGAGACCCAGTACTTC
TRBV27,TRBJ2-2,.,.,CASSFGAVNTGELFF,TGTGCCAGCAGTTTCGGGGCTGTGAACACCGGGGAGCTGTTTTTT
TRBV6-5,TRBJ1-5,.,TRBD1,CASSYSRGQQPQHF,TGTGCCAGCAGTTACTCAAGGGGGCAGCAGCCCCAGCATTTT
TRBV5-6,TRBJ1-2,.,.,CASSLPWGTTANYGYTF,TGTGCCAGCAGCTTACCATGGGGGACAACAGCTAACTATGGCTACACCTTC
TRBV4-2,TRBJ2-2,few,.,CATYQGSAGELFF,TGTGCCACGTATCAGGGATCGGCCGGGGAGCTGTTTTTT